One and the same sample provided the 27 T cell receptor beta chains below, sequenced in a study of blood T cell repertoires in COVID-19. Generated by immunoSEQ multiplex PCR, the TCRdb table keeps only in-frame clones and is missing some. Here the sample spans about 170,000 clones, 85% being singletons. Specimen: peripheral blood. The receptors here all came from a human donor with acute or convalescent COVID-19. The donor label of this sample is uncertain.

The CDR3 DNA follows: TGTGCCAGCAGGTACGGACAGACCTCCTACGAGCAGTACTTC. Its translation: CASRYGQTSYEQYF. The chain is built from TRBV6-6 and TRBJ2-7; perhaps TRBD1 as D (6 bases). Germline V CDR1 and CDR2: MNHNY, SVGAGI (reference sequence). V shed 6 bases and J shed 0 bases, with 12 bases lying between them. The CDR3 sequence is 14 residues long.

The chain employs TRBV13 and TRBJ2-3; the match to TRBD1 covers 7 bases. The V gene's germline CDR1 is PRHDT and CDR2 FYEKMQ (reference sequence). The length of the CDR3 is 14 residues. V dropped 4 bases and J dropped 6; count of bases not matched to a gene: 7. The CDR3 sequence is CASSSGQAIDTQYF. The CDR3 DNA sequence: TGTGCCAGCAGCTCAGGACAGGCCATTGATACGCAGTATTTT.

This clone appeared a few times. This CDR3 reads CASSLSGGTEAFF. CDR3 nucleotides: TGTGCCAGCAGCTTATCAGGGGGCACTGAAGCTTTCTTT. The chain links TRBV7-8 to TRBJ1-1; 7 nucleotides agree with TRBD1. The CDR3 has 13 residues. Germline CDR1 is SGHVS and CDR2 is FQNEAQ. J lost 4 bases, V lost 2 bases, and 1 base had no gene match.

CDR3 in amino acids: CASSSTRGRTEAFF. CDR3 DNA sequence: TGCGCCAGCAGCTCTACTCGGGGGAGGACTGAAGCTTTCTTT. This rearrangement joins TRBV5-1 to TRBJ1-1; tentative D call: TRBD1 (5 bases). The V and J ends lost 3 bases and 5 bases respectively, with 14 bases between them. This CDR3 region has 14 residues. Germline V lookup: CDR1 SGHRS, CDR2 YFSETQ. Together with reference TRBV5-1 and TRBJ1-1, the CDR3 gives the full variable domain: KAGVTQTPRYLIKTRGQQVTLSCSPISGHRSVSWYQQTPGQGLQFLFEYFSETQRNKGNFPGRFSGRQFSNSRSEMNVSTLELGDSALYLCASSSTRGRTEAFFGQGTRLTVV.

The genes are TRBV19 and TRBJ1-5, with 7 bases aligning to TRBD1. Trimming cost V 6 bases and J 1 base; bases outside gene matches: 6. The CDR3 is 15 residues long. The V gene's germline CDR1 is LNHDA and CDR2 SQIVND (reference sequence). The CDR3 DNA sequence: TGTGCCAGTAGACAGGGGAGTGGGAGCAATCAGCCCCAGCATTTT. This gives the protein CASRQGSGSNQPQHF.

J is TRBJ2-1 and V is TRBV5-5; TRBD1 is a possible D gene (5 bases). CDR3 length equals 14 residues. Trimming pared 1 base from V and 8 bases from J, leaving 13 bases between. The germline V gene encodes CDR1 SGHKS and CDR2 YYEKEE (reference sequence). In DNA, the CDR3 is TGTGCCAGCAGCTTGTATAGGGGAAAGGATGAGCAGTTCTTC. Translation: CASSLYRGKDEQFF. The whole variable domain, filled in from reference TRBV5-5 and TRBJ2-1, reads DAGVTQSPTHLIKTRGQQVTLRCSPISGHKSVSWYQQVLGQGPQFIFQYYEKEERGRGNFPDRFSARQFPNYSSELNVNALLLGDSALYLCASSLYRGKDEQFFGPGTRLTVL.

The gene calls are TRBV4-3 and TRBJ1-2; 8 nucleotides match TRBD1. The trim removed 3 bases at V and 4 bases at J, leaving 4 bases unmatched. Germline V gives CDR1 LGHNA, CDR2 YSLEER. This CDR3 contains 14 residues. CDR3 DNA: TGCGCCAGCAGCCACGACAGGGGCGGCTATGGCTACACCTTC. It codes for CASSHDRGGYGYTF.

This clone was observed a single time. The CDR3 sequence: CASSLTGLAGGPVNEQFF. CDR3 sequence (DNA): TGTGCCAGCAGCTTGACGGGACTAGCGGGGGGGCCGGTCAATGAGCAGTTCTTC. The chain recombines TRBV7-9 with TRBJ2-1, with 16 bases identical to TRBD2. With 3 bases clipped from V and 6 bases from J, the junction kept 8 bases outside the gene matches. CDR3 length equals 18 residues. CDR1 SEHNR and CDR2 FQNEAQ come from the germline V gene (reference sequence).

The chain is built from TRBV5-4 and TRBJ2-1, with 8 bases that match TRBD2. With V trimmed by 2 bases and J by 8 bases, 6 bases remained unmatched. This CDR3 is built from 14 residues. Per the germline V gene, CDR1 is SGHNT and CDR2 is YYREEE (reference sequence). DNA of the CDR3: TGTGCCAGCAGCTTTCGGGGCGGGGGGTATGAGCAGTTCTTC. Its translation: CASSFRGGGYEQFF.

The V gene is TRBV5-4, the J gene TRBJ2-1; 8 nucleotides align to TRBD2. Germline V gene lookup returns CDR1 SGHNT and CDR2 YYREEE (reference sequence). There are 16 residues in the CDR3. J was trimmed by 0 bases and V by 4 bases; bases with no gene match: 6. CDR3 in DNA: TGTGCCAGCAGCGTAGTAGCGGGGAGCTCCTACAATGAGCAGTTCTTC. Its protein is CASSVVAGSSYNEQFF.

This chain joins TRBV5-1 and TRBJ1-1, with no clear D. This CDR3 contains 16 residues. Germline V gene data show CDR1 as SGHRS and CDR2 as YFSETQ. V lost 4 bases and J 0 bases, leaving 16 bases between the germline ends. CDR3 region: CASSTVGEVLNTEAFF. The CDR3 nucleotides are TGCGCCAGCAGCACGGTCGGGGAGGTATTGAACACTGAAGCTTTCTTT.

The chain joins TRBV5-1 to TRBJ1-4; 7 bases align to TRBD1. Germline trimming cut 0 bases from V and 1 base from J; bases unmatched to any gene: 0. Germline assignment: CDR1 SGHRS and CDR2 YFSETQ. CDR3 length equals 15 residues. The CDR3 loop reads CASSLGQGTNEKLFF. The CDR3 DNA reads as TGCGCCAGCAGCTTGGGACAGGGAACTAATGAAAAACTGTTTTTT. Together with reference TRBV5-1 and TRBJ1-4, the CDR3 gives the full variable domain: KAGVTQTPRYLIKTRGQQVTLSCSPISGHRSVSWYQQTPGQGLQFLFEYFSETQRNKGNFPGRFSGRQFSNSRSEMNVSTLELGDSALYLCASSLGQGTNEKLFFGSGTQLSVL.

The chain uses TRBV4-3 and TRBJ1-2, with D tentatively TRBD1 (5 bases). CDR1 is LGHNA and CDR2 is YSLEER in the germline V gene. The germline V and J ends were trimmed by 2 bases and 8 bases, with 12 bases remaining between them. This CDR3 is built from 13 residues. CDR3 DNA sequence: TGCGCCAGCAGCCAACCGGCGGGGGAAGGCTACACCTTC. It encodes CASSQPAGEGYTF.

The chain has TRBV4-2 and TRBJ1-5, with 7 positions matching TRBD1. J gave up 0 bases and V 0 bases, and 8 bases lay outside the gene matches. CDR3 length equals 18 residues. Germline V gives CDR1 LGHNA, CDR2 YNFKEQ. DNA for the CDR3: TGTGCCAGCAGCCAAGAGACAGGGTTGGGGGGTAGCAATCAGCCCCAGCATTTT. This sequence encodes CASSQETGLGGSNQPQHF.

Of note for this clone: At one boundary the junction diverges from the germline segment, which might be a read error. The genes are TRBV9 and TRBJ2-7, with 9 bases matching TRBD1. This CDR3 contains 13 residues. Germline V gene data show CDR1 as SGDLS and CDR2 as YYNGEE. In DNA form, the CDR3 reads TGTGCCAGCAGCGCGACAGGGGGAGACGAGCAATACTTC. Its protein product is CASSATGGDEQYF.

The rearrangement joins TRBV9 to TRBJ2-5, with D unclear. Germline CDR1 is SGDLS and CDR2 is YYNGEE. V lost 0 bases and J 6 bases, leaving 9 bases between the germline ends. This CDR3 contains 13 residues. This CDR3 reads CASSVEAGQTQYF. In DNA, the CDR3 is TGTGCCAGCAGCGTAGAGGCAGGCCAGACCCAGTACTTC.

This clone has only one observation. The CDR3 here is CASSSLGGRLGYTF. The CDR3 bases are TGTGCCAGCAGTTCCCTCGGGGGGCGCCTAGGCTACACCTTC. The V gene is TRBV25-1, the J gene TRBJ1-2, with a tentative D call TRBD1 (6 bases). The germline V and J ends were trimmed by 5 bases and 8 bases, with 18 bases remaining between them. The CDR3 runs 14 residues. CDR1 is MGHDK and CDR2 is SYGVNS in the germline V gene.

CDR3 region: CASSLGVYRSHQPQHF. The CDR3 DNA follows: TGTGCCAGCAGCTTGGGAGTTTACCGATCTCATCAGCCCCAGCATTTT. The chain combines TRBV5-6 with TRBJ1-5, with D unresolved. The V end was cut by 0 bases, the J end by 5 bases, with 15 bases between. Germline values: CDR1 SGHDT, CDR2 YYEEEE. This CDR3 has 16 residues.

V usage is TRBV19 and J usage is TRBJ1-1, with 7 bases that match TRBD1. CDR3 size: 16 residues. Germline V gene sequence: CDR1 LNHDA, CDR2 SQIVND (reference sequence). V gave up 1 base and J gave up 0 bases; unmatched junction bases: 5. The CDR3 here is CASSIGQGRVNTEAFF. The CDR3 region has the DNA TGTGCCAGTAGTATAGGACAGGGTAGGGTGAACACTGAAGCTTTCTTT.

The chain couples TRBV4-2 to TRBJ1-2, with D possibly TRBD1 on 5 matching bases. V was trimmed by 0 bases and J by 4 bases, leaving 18 bases between them. The CDR3 is 17 residues long. Germline loops: CDR1 LGHNA, CDR2 YNFKEQ. CDR3 nucleotide sequence: TGTGCCAGCAGCCAAGAGCCCCCCCCCGGGGGGGGCTATGGCTACACCTTC. Amino acids: CASSQEPPPGGGYGYTF.

V is TRBV4-3 and J is TRBJ2-3; 7 bases fit TRBD1. In germline, CDR1 is LGHNA, CDR2 YSLEER. V shed 5 bases, J shed 4 bases, and the junction held 9 bases outside the gene matches. The CDR3 spans 15 residues. CDR3 residues: CASSEPGQSPDTQYF. The CDR3 nucleotides are TGCGCCAGCAGCGAGCCGGGACAGTCCCCAGATACGCAGTATTTT.

This rearrangement joins TRBV18 to TRBJ1-4; 7 bases agree with TRBD1. The V segment lost 3 bases and the J segment 2 bases; nucleotides outside the gene matches: 9. This CDR3 comprises 17 residues. Germline lookup yields CDR1 KGHSH and CDR2 LQKENI. CDR3 sequence: CASSPATGLGTNEKLFF. The CDR3 DNA reads TGTGCCAGCTCACCCGCGACAGGGTTGGGTACTAATGAAAAACTGTTTTTT.

The J gene is TRBJ2-7, the V gene TRBV5-1; 9 nucleotides line up with TRBD1. The germline V gene has CDR1 SGHRS and CDR2 YFSETQ. The CDR3 spans 15 residues. J lost 4 bases, V lost 3 bases, and 8 bases had no gene match. DNA of the CDR3: TGCGCCAGCAGCTCTAACGCGGGACAGGGTTACGAGCAGTACTTC. Translation gives CASSSNAGQGYEQYF.

The chain joins TRBV6-2 or TRBV6-3 to TRBJ1-2, with 7 bases that match TRBD1. Germline loops: CDR1 MNHEY, CDR2 SVGEGT. The junction had 18 bases not matched to a gene; V was cut back by 6 bases and J by 2 bases. This CDR3 contains 18 residues. CDR3 sequence: CASSPRQGDLFGNYGYTF. The CDR3 coding sequence is TGTGCCAGCAGCCCCCGACAGGGTGACTTATTCGGGAACTATGGCTACACCTTC.

This chain links TRBV7-2 with TRBJ1-3, with 9 bases matching TRBD1. Germline V gene data show CDR1 as SGHTA and CDR2 as FQGNSA. The V gene end was trimmed by 5 bases and the J gene end by 6 bases; junction bases not matched to a gene: 8. CDR3 length: 15 amino acids. CDR3 in DNA: TGTGCCAGCAGCCTACAAACAGGGGGCAAAAACACCATATATTTT. Translating it yields CASSLQTGGKNTIYF.

Written as DNA, the CDR3 is TGTGCCAGCAGCATCCTCCCGGGGAGGGGGGAAGAGACCCAGTACTTC. It specifies CASSILPGRGEETQYF. This rearrangement joins TRBV5-6 to TRBJ2-5, with a tentative D call TRBD2 (7 bases). V was trimmed by 4 bases and J by 3 bases, leaving 19 bases between them. CDR1 and CDR2 (germline): SGHDT, YYEEEE. This CDR3 comprises 16 residues.

This clone was observed a handful of times. V gene TRBV4-1 combines with J gene TRBJ1-2, with a possible D match to TRBD1 (5 bases). The V gene lost 0 bases and the J gene lost 9 bases, with 11 bases spanning the gap. CDR3 length: 13 amino acids. Germline CDR1 reads MGHRA; CDR2 reads YSYEKL. CDR3 nucleotides: TGCGCCAGCAGCCAAGAATACAGGCAGCGCTACACCTTC. Translating it yields CASSQEYRQRYTF.